This paragraph reports one T cell receptor (beta chain). Antigen unknown. TCRdb called the 5' RACE reads again in MiXCR, with one record for every CDR3 protein. The table includes around 610,000 distinct CDR3 sequences, roughly 14% detected once. These data belong to a study of T cells after yellow fever vaccination. Broader study findings: Researchers report a weaker secondary response that nonetheless peaked faster, day 5 versus 15. The CD4 and CD8 compartments had a small share of their clonotypes in common.

The germline CDR1 and CDR2 sequences are MNHEY and SVGEGT. The CDR3 has 13 residues. Trimming took 6 bases from V and 4 from J; bases not matched to a gene: 4. The chain combines TRBV6-2 or TRBV6-3 with TRBJ2-3; TRBD2 aligns across 7 bases. The clonotype was recovered from a young man who received the YFV17D yellow fever vaccine. The material was PBMCs, obtained on the day of the yellow fever booster vaccination. This CDR3 reads CASRRDYADTQYF. As DNA, the CDR3 is TGTGCCAGCAGAAGGGACTACGCAGATACGCAGTATTTT.